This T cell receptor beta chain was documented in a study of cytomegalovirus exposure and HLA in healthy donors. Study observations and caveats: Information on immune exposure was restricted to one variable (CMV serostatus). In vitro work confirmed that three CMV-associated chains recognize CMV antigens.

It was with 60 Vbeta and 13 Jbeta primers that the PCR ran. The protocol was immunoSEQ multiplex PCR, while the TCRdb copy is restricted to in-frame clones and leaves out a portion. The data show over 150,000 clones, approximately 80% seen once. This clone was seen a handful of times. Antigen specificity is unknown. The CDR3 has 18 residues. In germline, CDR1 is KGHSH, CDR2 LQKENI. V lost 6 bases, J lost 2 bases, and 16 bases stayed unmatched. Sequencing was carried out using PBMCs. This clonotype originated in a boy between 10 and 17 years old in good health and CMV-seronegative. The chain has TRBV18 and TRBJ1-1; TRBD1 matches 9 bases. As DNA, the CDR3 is TGTGCCAGCTCCCAAACTGCCCAGGGACAGGGTTTAAACACTGAAGCTTTCTTT. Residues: CASSQTAQGQGLNTEAFF.